The present T cell receptor beta chain was sequenced within a study of cytomegalovirus exposure and HLA in healthy donors. Study observations and caveats: Later analysis associated a missense DCLRE1C variant with TCR beta V- and J-gene trimming. Some TCR beta chains (164 of them) were listed as cytomegalovirus-associated.

The PCR ran on 60 Vbeta and 13 Jbeta primers. Method: immunoSEQ multiplex PCR; TCRdb's copy keeps in-frame clones and lacks some. Among approximately 160,000 clones, 65% to 80% were seen once, and the ten largest hold roughly 2.6%. To note about this clone: Its antigen remains unknown.

The CDR3 covers 15 residues. Looked up from germline, CDR1 is SNHLY and CDR2 is FYNNEI. V was pared by 1 base and J by 5 bases, with 4 bases of the junction left unmatched. Material: PBMCs. This receptor was obtained from a woman aged 40-49 years in good health and CMV-seropositive. The V gene is TRBV2, the J gene TRBJ2-1; 8 positions match TRBD2. In DNA form, the CDR3 reads TGTGCCAGCAGTGAAGACGGGAGGGCCAACAATGAGCAGTTCTTC. This sequence encodes CASSEDGRANNEQFF.